This T cell receptor beta chain derives from a study of human thymus T cells. General study results and limits: Across thymic and blood repertoires, the usage of V and J genes appeared to be biased.

A remark on this clone: Antigen unknown.

CDR1 is SGHDN and CDR2 is FVKESK in the germline V gene. Deletions cut 4 bases from V and 6 bases from J, with 13 bases between. This CDR3 spans 14 amino acids. The assay was immunoSEQ multiplex PCR, and TCRdb's table has in-frame clones only and misses some. Counted here are over 35,000 clones, approximately 95% occurring once; the ten biggest clones make up approximately 0.13%. Donation came from healthy Finnish infants having corrective surgery for congenital heart defects. The chain combines TRBV14 with TRBJ2-4, with D possibly matching TRBD2 (7 bases). This clonotype originated in a boy younger than two with a congenital heart defect but otherwise immunologically healthy. The sequencing input was blood. The CDR3, as DNA: TGTGCCAGCAGCCGCGCGGGGGCCGGAAACATTCAGTACTTC. Encoded protein: CASSRAGAGNIQYF.